This T cell receptor beta chain was observed in a study of OX40 agonist ivuxolimab in advanced cancers. Study-level information: Three patients had partial responses: one hepatocellular carcinoma, two cutaneous melanoma. Study-wide results and limits: CD4+ and CD8+ blood T cells expanded clonally by week 6 at 0.1 to 3.0 mg/kg. Individuals who were partial responders at 0.1-3.0 mg/kg had clonal expansion that ranked among the lowest.

With regard to this clone: Its antigen is still unknown.

TCRdb keeps only in-frame clones here, not all; method: immunoSEQ multiplex PCR. The table has about 96,000 clones, 84% seen once; the top ten hold around 5.8%. V gave up 2 bases and J gave up 3 bases, with 8 bases separating them. Per the germline V gene, CDR1 is MNHEY and CDR2 is SVGAGI. This CDR3 region has 13 residues. The TCR sequence derives from an adult with an advanced solid tumor such as melanoma, head and neck, liver or kidney cancer. This chain uses TRBV6-5 with TRBJ2-7; TRBD1 might be the D (5 bases). The sequenced sample was CD4+ or CD8+ T cells sorted from blood, obtained in a trial of the OX40 agonist ivuxolimab. The CDR3 protein is CASSYTGNYEQYF. In DNA, the CDR3 is TGTGCCAGCAGTTACACAGGAAACTACGAGCAGTACTTC.